This T cell receptor beta chain is from a study of T cells in Graves' hyperthyroidism and ophthalmopathy. Ophthalmopathy in the patients scored at least 3 on Clinical Activity Score and at least 4 on NOSPECS grade, lasting under 3 months. This clonotype was found many times. Using RNA transcripts as the source, TCR beta CDR3 regions were amplified. Carried out on the TCR CDR3, a first-round RT-PCR used the HTBI primer set. TCRdb independently ran MiXCR on the multiplex PCR reads; one entry per CDR3 protein. The sample records hundreds of thousands of distinct CDR3 sequences, roughly 22% being singletons. V shed 0 bases and J 1 base; nucleotides not matched to a gene: 2. The CDR3 loop spans 15 amino acids. CDR1 MNHEY and CDR2 SVGEGT come from the germline V gene.

Sequencing was done on a sample of blood. The clonotype was recovered from a woman in her seventies with Graves' ophthalmopathy. This chain connects TRBV6-2 or TRBV6-3 to TRBJ1-1; 7 nucleotides match TRBD1. The CDR3 loop is CASSYSWTGNTEAFF. CDR3 nucleotides: TGTGCCAGCAGTTACTCGTGGACAGGGAACACTGAAGCTTTCTTT.